These 8 T cell receptor beta chains were sequenced from one sample in a study of control samples from healthy donors and cancer patients. TCRdb's table, derived via immunoSEQ multiplex PCR, lists solely in-frame clones and lacks some. The sample yields about 98,000 clones, about four fifths seen once. The sequenced sample consisted of blood. The receptors come from a woman aged 25-40 years in good health.

The V gene is TRBV2, the J gene TRBJ2-1; 7 nucleotides line up with TRBD1. CDR3 length: 15 amino acids. The junction had 5 bases not matched to a gene; V was cut back by 0 bases and J by 6 bases. CDR1 and CDR2 (germline): SNHLY, FYNNEI. DNA for the CDR3: TGTGCCAGCAGTGAAGCGACAGGGCCCTCCAATGAGCAGTTCTTC. The encoded protein is CASSEATGPSNEQFF.

The chain employs TRBV3-1 (or the pseudogene TRBV3-2) and TRBJ2-7, with a tentative D call TRBD1 (7 bases). The CDR3 has 15 amino acids. V lost 4 bases and J lost 2, with 15 bases in between. Germline CDR1 is LGHDT and CDR2 is YNNKEL (reference sequence). CDR3 loop: CASSRGAGGTYEQYF. The DNA of the CDR3 is TGTGCCAGCAGCCGCGGGGCAGGGGGAACCTACGAGCAGTACTTC.

CDR3 region: CASSLGAGASYGYTF. The CDR3 region has the DNA TGTGCCAGCAGCTTAGGGGCAGGGGCGAGCTATGGCTACACCTTC. The gene calls are TRBV7-2 and TRBJ1-2, with a weak D call TRBD1 (6 bases). V was cut by 1 base and J by 4 bases, with 13 bases left in between. The CDR3 is 15 amino acids. Germline V lookup: CDR1 SGHTA, CDR2 FQGNSA.

This chain uses TRBV19 with TRBJ1-6, with 7 positions matching TRBD1. The length of the CDR3 is 15 residues. The germline V gene encodes CDR1 LNHDA and CDR2 SQIVND (reference sequence). Trimming removed 3 bases from V and 7 bases from J; junction bases left unmatched: 6. The CDR3 nucleotides read TGTGCCAGTAGTATGAGCAGGGGGTGGAATTCACCCCTCCACTTT. Translation gives CASSMSRGWNSPLHF.

The V gene is TRBV9, the J gene TRBJ2-7; 13 nucleotides agree with TRBD2. In germline, CDR1 is SGDLS, CDR2 YYNGEE. V lost 2 bases and J lost 0; bases outside the gene matches: 8. This CDR3 has 18 residues. The CDR3 DNA is TGTGCCAGCAGCGTCGCTACTAGCGGGGGGGCCGGCTCCTACGAGCAGTACTTC. Translation gives CASSVATSGGAGSYEQYF.

This sequence joins TRBV6-5 and TRBJ1-1; 9 positions match TRBD1. This CDR3 is 16 amino acids long. V dropped 2 bases and J dropped 3; count of bases not matched to a gene: 7. Germline CDR1 reads MNHEY; CDR2 reads SVGAGI. In DNA form, the CDR3 reads TGTGCCAGCAGTTACGGGACAGGGACTGGGGACACTGAAGCTTTCTTT. It translates to CASSYGTGTGDTEAFF.

The chain links TRBV6-2 or TRBV6-3 to TRBJ1-5; a weak D match, TRBD1 (5 bases). There are 14 residues in the CDR3. CDR1 is MNHEY, CDR2 SVGEGT, per germline. Trimming left V 2 bases short and J 5 bases short, with 10 bases between. The CDR3 nucleotides are TGTGCCAGCAGTTACGGGGGAGGCTATCAGCCCCAGCATTTT. The encoded protein is CASSYGGGYQPQHF.

This clone has only one observation. The rearrangement uses TRBV6-5 and TRBJ2-5; 11 bases are shared with TRBD1. V dropped 4 bases and J dropped 5; count of bases not matched to a gene: 9. This CDR3 contains 16 residues. Germline CDR1 is MNHEY and CDR2 is SVGAGI. CDR3 sequence reads: CASSFKDRGRIETQYF. The CDR3 bases are TGTGCCAGCAGTTTCAAGGACAGGGGGCGAATCGAGACCCAGTACTTC.